This record covers a single TCR beta chain. The data stem from a study of blood T cell repertoires in COVID-19. The trim removed 8 bases at V and 2 bases at J, leaving 4 bases unmatched. In germline, CDR1 is MNHEY, CDR2 SVGAGI. The CDR3 is 13 amino acids. In the study's own analysis: Amplification from reference gene primers served as the basis for estimated nucleated cell counts. Sequencing used immunoSEQ multiplex PCR; TCRdb keeps in-frame clones, though not all of them. V and J calls and clone size follow that table, whereas D and trimming were derived from the DNA. The table has 200,000 to 250,000 clones, roughly 90% seen once.

The chain links TRBV6-5 to TRBJ1-2; 8 bases are a match to TRBD1. The specimen was PBMCs or T cells enriched from blood (not recorded which). This receptor was identified in a woman aged 25-40 years with acute COVID-19. CDR3 DNA sequence: TGTGCCAGCCTCCGGACAGGGAACTATGGCTACACCTTC. Its protein product is CASLRTGNYGYTF.